A single sample gave rise to the 2 T cell receptor beta chains below, sequenced in a study of CD8 T cells in ankylosing spondylitis. Study-level results: The study identified a TCR beta motif of under ten highly homologous variants that appeared characteristic of ankylosing spondylitis blood.

One entry per CDR3 protein, called by TCRdb with MiXCR from the 5' RACE reads. The sample holds about 700,000 distinct CDR3 sequences, 19% seen once. No antigens are known for them. The specimen sequenced was blood, either unsorted or a sorted T cell fraction (not recorded which). The receptor source for this set is a male donor with ankylosing spondylitis.

This clonotype was seen only once. J is TRBJ2-3 and V is TRBV7-8, with D hard to call. Trimming left V 5 bases short and J 8 bases short, with 23 bases between. CDR1 is SGHVS, CDR2 FQNEAQ, per germline. The CDR3 is 16 residues long. The CDR3 spells CASSPSTPDGPGTQYF. In nucleotides, the CDR3 is TGTGCCAGCAGCCCCTCTACCCCCGACGGACCGGGTACGCAGTATTTT.

The sample holds a few counts of this clonotype. This chain joins TRBV29-1 and TRBJ1-5; TRBD1 aligns across 9 bases. The CDR3 loop spans 14 amino acids. J lost 2 bases, V lost 8 bases, and 7 bases had no gene match. Germline V gives CDR1 SQVTM, CDR2 ANQGSEA. DNA for the CDR3: TGCAGCTTTTCGACAGGGGGGCGCAATCAGCCCCAGCATTTT. It yields the protein CSFSTGGRNQPQHF.